This TCR beta chain was captured by sequencing in a study of post-analysis software for immune sequencing data. The CDR3 sequence is 13 residues long. With V trimmed by 6 bases and J by 3 bases, 4 bases remained unmatched. CDR1 is ENHRY, CDR2 SYGVKD, per germline. Presence of unique molecular identifiers characterized the TCR beta cDNA libraries. TCRdb fed the PCR reads into MiXCR, producing one record per CDR3 protein. The profile covers a few hundred thousand distinct CDR3 sequences, with approximately 34% appearing a single time and around 4.7% taken by the ten largest. Of note for this clonotype: Its specificity is unknown.

Notes on the study in general: A handful of TRBV segments appeared more often in patients than in controls, and TRBV5-6, TRBV5-1 and TRBV20-1 were among these. Clustering by F measure revealed strong co-clustering among samples prepared together in one batch.

The TCR was taken from a girl between 10 and 17 years old with multiple sclerosis. Sample: blood. This chain links TRBV10-3 with TRBJ2-7; 8 bases align to TRBD1. CDR3 in amino acids: CAISYGQGYEQYF. CDR3 in DNA: TGTGCCATCAGCTACGGACAGGGCTACGAGCAGTACTTC.